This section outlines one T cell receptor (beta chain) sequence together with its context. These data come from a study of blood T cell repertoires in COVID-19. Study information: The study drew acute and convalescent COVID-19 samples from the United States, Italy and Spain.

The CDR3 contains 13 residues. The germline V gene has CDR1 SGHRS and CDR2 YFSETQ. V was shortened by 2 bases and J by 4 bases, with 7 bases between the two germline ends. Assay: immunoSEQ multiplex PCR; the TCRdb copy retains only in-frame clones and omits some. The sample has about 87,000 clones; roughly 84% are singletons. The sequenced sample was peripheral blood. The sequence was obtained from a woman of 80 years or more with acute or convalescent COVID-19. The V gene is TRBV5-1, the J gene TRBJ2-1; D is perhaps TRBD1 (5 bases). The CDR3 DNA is TGCGCCAGCAGCTTCCAGGGATACAATGAGCAGTTCTTC. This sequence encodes CASSFQGYNEQFF.